This TCR beta chain was recorded in a study of shared clonotypes between healthy human individuals. Details on this clone: What it binds is unknown.

Trimming pared 0 bases from V and 6 bases from J, leaving 19 bases between. The CDR3 has 16 residues. From germline, CDR1 is SGDLS and CDR2 YYNGEE. Assay: immunoSEQ multiplex PCR; the TCRdb copy retains only in-frame clones and omits some. This sample has approximately 1.5 million clones, with approximately 98.5% found just once. Study-wide points: It was expected that sequencing depth would affect clonotype sharing among donors. Sampling used blood alone; tissue repertoires probably differ.

This TCR was recovered from a man aged 25 to 40 in good health. The chain couples TRBV9 to TRBJ2-7; TRBD1 or TRBD2 may be the D gene (5 bases each). The sample was naive CD4+ T cells sorted from blood. The subset denotes: CD45RA+ positively selected. The DNA of the CDR3 is TGTGCCAGCAGCGTAGGGGGGTCCATCGGGGTGAGCGAGCAGTACTTC. Its protein is CASSVGGSIGVSEQYF.